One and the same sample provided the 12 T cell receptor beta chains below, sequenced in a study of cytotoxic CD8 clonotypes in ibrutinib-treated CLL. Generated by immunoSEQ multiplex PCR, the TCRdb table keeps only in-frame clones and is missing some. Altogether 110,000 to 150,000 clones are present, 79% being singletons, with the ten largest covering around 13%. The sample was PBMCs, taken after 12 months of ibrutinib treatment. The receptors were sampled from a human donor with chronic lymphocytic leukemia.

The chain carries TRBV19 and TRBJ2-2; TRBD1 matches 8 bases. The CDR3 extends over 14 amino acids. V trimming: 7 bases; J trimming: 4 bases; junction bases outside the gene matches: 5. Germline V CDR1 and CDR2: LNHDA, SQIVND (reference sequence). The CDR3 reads CASIRTGGTGELFF. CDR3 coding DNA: TGTGCCAGTATTAGAACAGGGGGCACCGGGGAGCTGTTTTTT.

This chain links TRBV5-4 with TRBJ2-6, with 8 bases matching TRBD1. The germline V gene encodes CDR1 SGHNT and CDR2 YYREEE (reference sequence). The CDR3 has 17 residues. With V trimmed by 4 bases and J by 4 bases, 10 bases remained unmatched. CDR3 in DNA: TGTGCCAGCAGCCCCTGGACAGGGAACGCAGGGGCCAACGTCCTGACTTTC. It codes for CASSPWTGNAGANVLTF.

The CDR3 sequence: CASSSAGATGVYEQYF. CDR3 coding DNA: TGTGCCAGCAGCTCTGCCGGGGCCACCGGGGTATACGAGCAGTACTTC. The chain combines TRBV11-2 with TRBJ2-7; perhaps D is TRBD1 or TRBD2 (5 bases each). CDR1 and CDR2 (germline): SGHAT, FQNNGV. V was trimmed by 4 bases and J by 4 bases, leaving 20 bases between them. The CDR3 consists of 16 residues.

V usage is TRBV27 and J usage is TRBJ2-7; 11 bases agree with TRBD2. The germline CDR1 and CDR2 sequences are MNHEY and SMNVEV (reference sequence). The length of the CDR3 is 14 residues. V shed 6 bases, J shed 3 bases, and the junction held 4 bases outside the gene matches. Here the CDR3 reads CASSLAGGLYEQYF. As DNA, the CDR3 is TGTGCCAGCAGCCTAGCGGGAGGCCTCTACGAGCAGTACTTC.

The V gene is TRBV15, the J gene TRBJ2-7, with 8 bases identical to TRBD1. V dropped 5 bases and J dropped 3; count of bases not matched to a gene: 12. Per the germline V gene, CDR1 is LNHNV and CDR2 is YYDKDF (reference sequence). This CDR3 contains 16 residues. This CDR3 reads CATSVGQGANFYEQYF. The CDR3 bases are TGTGCCACCAGCGTTGGACAGGGAGCCAACTTCTACGAGCAGTACTTC.

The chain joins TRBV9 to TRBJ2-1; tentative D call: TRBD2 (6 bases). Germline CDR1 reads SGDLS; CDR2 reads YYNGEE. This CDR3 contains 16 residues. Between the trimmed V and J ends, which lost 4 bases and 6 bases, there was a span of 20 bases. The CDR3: CASSLRDSTARNEQFF. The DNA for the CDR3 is TGTGCCAGCAGCTTGCGGGACTCAACAGCCCGCAATGAGCAGTTCTTC. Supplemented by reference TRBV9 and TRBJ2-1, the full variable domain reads DSGVTQTPKHLITATGQRVTLRCSPRSGDLSVYWYQQSLDQGLQFLIQYYNGEERAKGNILERFSAQQFPDLHSELNLSSLELGDSALYFCASSLRDSTARNEQFFGPGTRLTVL.

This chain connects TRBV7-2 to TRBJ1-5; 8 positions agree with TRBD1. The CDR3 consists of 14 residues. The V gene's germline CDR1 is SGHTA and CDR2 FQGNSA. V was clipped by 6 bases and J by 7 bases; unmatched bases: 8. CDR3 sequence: CASSHGQGEQPQHF. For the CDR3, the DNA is TGTGCCAGCAGTCACGGACAGGGTGAACAGCCCCAGCATTTT.

As DNA, the CDR3 is TGTGCCATCAGTGCTGACTACGAGCAGTACTTC. Translated: CAISADYEQYF. The chain combines TRBV10-3 with TRBJ2-7, with unresolved D. Germline assignment: CDR1 ENHRY and CDR2 SYGVKD. The CDR3 has 11 residues. Trimming removed 4 bases from V and 3 bases from J, with 4 bases in between.

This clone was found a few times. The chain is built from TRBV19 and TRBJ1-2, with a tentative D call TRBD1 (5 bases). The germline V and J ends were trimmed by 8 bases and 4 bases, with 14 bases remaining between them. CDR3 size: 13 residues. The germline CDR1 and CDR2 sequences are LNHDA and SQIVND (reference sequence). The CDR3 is CASGTGTSYGYTF. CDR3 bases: TGTGCCAGTGGTACCGGGACCTCCTATGGCTACACCTTC.

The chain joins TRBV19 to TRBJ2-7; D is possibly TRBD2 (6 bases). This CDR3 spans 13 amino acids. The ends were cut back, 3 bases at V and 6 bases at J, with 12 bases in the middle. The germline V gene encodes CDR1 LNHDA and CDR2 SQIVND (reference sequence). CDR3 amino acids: CASSILAQGEQYF. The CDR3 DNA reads TGTGCCAGTAGTATCCTAGCGCAGGGCGAGCAGTACTTC.

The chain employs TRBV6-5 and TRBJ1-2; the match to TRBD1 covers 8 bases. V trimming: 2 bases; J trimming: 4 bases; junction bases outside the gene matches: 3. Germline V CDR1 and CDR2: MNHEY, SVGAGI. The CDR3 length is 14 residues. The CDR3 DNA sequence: TGTGCCAGCAGTTACGCGACAGGGGTCTATGGCTACACCTTC. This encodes CASSYATGVYGYTF.

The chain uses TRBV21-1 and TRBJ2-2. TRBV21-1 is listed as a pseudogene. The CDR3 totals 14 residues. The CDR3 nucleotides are TGTGCCAGCAGCCTAAAAGGCCAAATCGGGGAGCTGTTTTTT. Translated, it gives CASSLKGQIGELFF.